The rows below give T cell receptor beta chains drawn from one sample of a study of cytomegalovirus exposure and HLA in healthy donors. Sequencing used immunoSEQ multiplex PCR; TCRdb keeps in-frame clones, though not all of them. The sample carries 200,000 to 300,000 clones, about 90% recorded once. What was sequenced was PBMCs. Receptor source: a woman in her 30s in good health and CMV-seropositive. Each CDR3 is given with its conserved first and last residue. The order of the fields is CDR3 protein, V gene, D gene, clone size. D genes are given only for firm matches. Clone sizes are given selectively: once, few, many, or a class where the clone is expanded.

CASSFARNNEQFF	TRBV27	NA	NA
CASKTGHSYTEAFF	TRBV2	TRBD1	NA
CASSPLPPGQYTEAFF	TRBV27	NA	once
CASSGTSYEQYF	TRBV19	TRBD2	NA
CASGREKLFF	TRBV19	NA	few
CASSVGLAEQETQYF	TRBV9	TRBD2	NA
CASNRGIYNEQFF	TRBV9	NA	NA
CAWSTGLANNEQFF	TRBV30	TRBD2	NA
CASSLGGSGNEQFF	TRBV5-1	NA	NA
CASSEGAEQYF	TRBV5-1	TRBD1	NA
CASRHQGGTDTQYF	TRBV4-2	NA	NA
CAWRRGGNYEQYF	TRBV30	TRBD2	NA
CASSLVYGEDYINEQFF	TRBV5-1	NA	NA
CASSQSTGNHEQYF	TRBV27	TRBD1	NA
CASSHFEAGLAYGYTF	TRBV7-6	NA	medium-sized
CASSGINEKLFF	TRBV27	NA	NA